This TCR beta chain was identified during a study of somatic mutations in cytotoxic T cells in rheumatoid arthritis. Method: immunoSEQ multiplex PCR; TCRdb's copy keeps in-frame clones and lacks some. The repertoire holds about 20,000 clones, with roughly 70% as singletons. Relative to its sample, this clone is medium-sized. This receptor was obtained from a man aged 55-75 years in good health. Material: CD8+ T cells sorted from blood.

CDR3 DNA sequence: TGTGCCAGCAGCTTAGTGGAGGGATCGAACACTGAAGCTTTCTTT. Its protein is CASSLVEGSNTEAFF. The chain uses TRBV7-9 and TRBJ1-1; D remains ambiguous. The CDR3 is 15 residues long. CDR1 SEHNR and CDR2 FQNEAQ come from the germline V gene (reference sequence). V gave up 1 base and J gave up 1 base, with 10 bases separating them.